This entry lists 12 T cell receptor beta chains sequenced from one sample in a study of T-cell memory formation after mild COVID-19. Each CDR3 protein is one row after TCRdb ran MiXCR on the 5' RACE reads. The table lists under 200,000 distinct CDR3 sequences, roughly 13% of them singletons. Sequenced sample: PBMCs or a T cell subset sorted from them (not recorded which). The receptors were sampled from a man aged 18 to 35 who had mild COVID-19 (a few samples of this study predate the infection). Cell type and time point are not known.

The CDR3 DNA reads as TGTGCCAGCAGCTTTATGGGGGGGCCCGAGCAGTACTTC. It encodes CASSFMGGPEQYF. The rearrangement uses TRBV7-2 and TRBJ2-7, with D tentatively TRBD2 (7 bases). From germline, CDR1 is SGHTA and CDR2 FQGNSA. The CDR3 consists of 13 residues. V was cut by 3 bases and J by 6 bases, with 12 bases left in between.

The J gene is TRBJ1-5, the V gene TRBV3-1; D not resolved. Germline V gene sequence: CDR1 LGHDT, CDR2 YNNKEL (reference sequence). Between the trimmed V and J ends, which lost 1 base and 6 bases, there was a span of 13 bases. The CDR3 length is 15 residues. The CDR3 coding sequence is TGTGCCAGCAGCCAAGGCCGAGGCCGGGGTCAGCCCCAGCATTTT. Its translation is CASSQGRGRGQPQHF.

There are a few counts of this clonotype. The chain links TRBV28 to TRBJ1-2, with 10 bases that match TRBD1. In germline, CDR1 is MDHEN, CDR2 SYDVKM. The CDR3 consists of 15 residues. The V and J ends lost 7 bases and 5 bases, in that order; junction bases with no gene match: 10. CDR3 coding DNA: TGTGCCAGCAAAGAGACCAGGACAGGGGGATATGGCTACACCTTC. Amino acids: CASKETRTGGYGYTF.

This clonotype was detected ten times or more. The gene calls are TRBV7-3 and TRBJ2-2; no clear D gene. The CDR3 extends over 14 amino acids. CDR1 SGHTA and CDR2 FQGTGA come from the germline V gene. Deletions cut 1 base from V and 1 base from J, with 4 bases between. For the CDR3, the DNA is TGTGCCAGCAGCTTAAGCAGGAACACCGGGGAGCTGTTTTTT. Translation: CASSLSRNTGELFF.

The rearrangement joins TRBV20-1 to TRBJ2-1; 8 positions match TRBD1. CDR3 length: 13 residues. The V segment lost 3 bases and the J segment 7 bases; nucleotides outside the gene matches: 5. Germline CDR1 and CDR2: DFQATT and SNEGSKA (reference sequence). The CDR3 sequence: CSARTDRENEQFF. CDR3 DNA sequence: TGCAGTGCTAGGACGGACAGGGAAAATGAGCAGTTCTTC.

This clonotype was detected many times. Here the CDR3 reads CASTTTGDTQYF. The CDR3 DNA reads TGTGCCAGCACCACGACAGGAGATACGCAGTATTTT. J is TRBJ2-3 and V is TRBV7-2; D might be TRBD1 (6 bases). The V gene lost 7 bases and the J gene lost 5 bases, with 10 bases spanning the gap. The CDR3 sequence is 12 residues long. The germline V gene encodes CDR1 SGHTA and CDR2 FQGNSA.

The rearrangement links TRBV12-3 or TRBV12-4 to TRBJ1-2; D unresolved. The ends were cut back, 6 bases at V and 4 bases at J, with 21 bases in the middle. The CDR3 covers 16 residues. In DNA, the CDR3 is TGTGCCAGCAGCCCTACGCTTGCGGGCCCTTTCTATGGCTACACCTTC. Its translation: CASSPTLAGPFYGYTF.

This clonotype was counted between two and nine times. The rearrangement uses TRBV20-1 and TRBJ2-4, with D perhaps given as TRBD1 or TRBD2 (5 bases each). This CDR3 is built from 14 residues. Germline V CDR1 and CDR2: DFQATT, SNEGSKA (reference sequence). V lost 6 bases, J lost 11 bases, and 23 bases lay in between. CDR3 nucleotide sequence: TGCAGTGCCAATCCCCGGGACGGGCGATCTCTTCAGTACTTC. Its protein product is CSANPRDGRSLQYF.

There are a few counts of this clonotype. The J gene is TRBJ2-3, the V gene TRBV20-1, with 8 bases identical to TRBD2. The CDR3 is 11 amino acids. Germline CDR1 is DFQATT and CDR2 is SNEGSKA (reference sequence). The CDR3 DNA sequence: TGCAGCGGGGGGGAGTTCGATACGCAGTATTTT. Its translation: CSGGEFDTQYF.

This clonotype was observed a few times. The rearrangement uses TRBV5-4 and TRBJ1-1; a weak D match, TRBD1 (5 bases). CDR1 is SGHNT, CDR2 YYREEE, per germline (reference sequence). Trimming pared 0 bases from V and 8 bases from J, leaving 8 bases between. This CDR3 region has 12 residues. For the CDR3, the DNA is TGTGCCAGCAGCTTGGTGTCAGGGGAAGCTTTCTTT. Amino acids: CASSLVSGEAFF. The variable domain in full, with the rest retrieved from reference TRBV5-4 and TRBJ1-1, is ETGVTQSPTHLIKTRGQQVTLRCSSQSGHNTVSWYQQALGQGPQFIFQYYREEENGRGNFPPRFSGLQFPNYSSELNVNALELDDSALYLCASSLVSGEAFFGQGTRLTVV.

A few counts support this clonotype. The gene calls are TRBV7-6 and TRBJ2-6; 10 bases agree with TRBD2. Germline V gene data show CDR1 as SGHVS and CDR2 as FNYEAQ. The V gene end was trimmed by 5 bases and the J gene end by 5 bases; junction bases not matched to a gene: 18. This CDR3 contains 20 residues. The CDR3 loop reads CASSPGGTLAGALWANVLTF. As DNA, the CDR3 is TGTGCCAGCAGCCCAGGCGGGACTCTAGCGGGGGCCCTCTGGGCCAACGTCCTGACTTTC.

This clonotype has a handful of counts. The rearrangement joins TRBV28 to TRBJ1-2; TRBD1 aligns across 8 bases. Germline lookup yields CDR1 MDHEN and CDR2 SYDVKM. V was clipped by 4 bases and J by 8 bases; unmatched bases: 6. CDR3 length: 13 amino acids. CDR3 DNA: TGTGCCAGCAGTTCAGGGGGCGCCCGGGGCTACACCTTC. Translation: CASSSGGARGYTF.